Each of the 25 T cell receptor beta chains below was sequenced from the same sample in a study of identical twins. TCRdb reprocessed the 5' RACE reads via MiXCR and lists one record per CDR3 protein. The sample yields 310,000 or so distinct CDR3 sequences, less than 9.5% seen once. These data were also filed under a second study, of yellow fever vaccine responses in identical twins.

Sequenced: CD8+ T cells sorted from blood. The receptor source for this set is a woman aged 18 to 35 in good health.

J is TRBJ1-5 and V is TRBV6-1; TRBD1 agrees at 8 bases. Germline V lookup: CDR1 MNHNS, CDR2 SASEGT. This CDR3 has 15 residues. After removal of 5 bases from V and 1 base from J, the junction contained 4 bases not matched to a gene. The CDR3 region is CASSPRTGSNQPQHF. The CDR3 DNA reads as TGTGCCAGCAGTCCGCGGACAGGGAGCAATCAGCCCCAGCATTTT.

This clonotype was seen a few times. The chain joins TRBV24-1 to TRBJ1-5, with 7 bases identical to TRBD1. Looked up from germline, CDR1 is KGHDR and CDR2 is SFDVKD. V gave up 7 bases and J gave up 1 base; unmatched junction bases: 9. This CDR3 has 16 amino acids. The CDR3: CATSGQDLGSNQPQHF. The CDR3 DNA follows: TGTGCCACCAGCGGACAGGACCTGGGAAGCAATCAGCCCCAGCATTTT.

This clonotype was counted many times. This chain links TRBV4-3 with TRBJ2-1, with 9 bases identical to TRBD2. The V and J ends lost 1 base and 4 bases, in that order; junction bases with no gene match: 5. Germline CDR1 reads LGHNA; CDR2 reads YSLEER. The CDR3 runs 16 residues. CDR3 region: CASSQGLAETYNEQFF. CDR3 sequence (DNA): TGCGCCAGCAGCCAAGGACTAGCGGAGACTTACAATGAGCAGTTCTTC.

This clonotype was observed at least ten times. The chain combines TRBV25-1 with TRBJ2-6, with D possibly matching TRBD2 (5 bases). Germline CDR1 MGHDK, CDR2 SYGVNS. The CDR3 spans 14 residues. Trimming pared 5 bases from V and 3 bases from J, leaving 8 bases between. The CDR3 nucleotides are TGTGCCAGCAGTCCCGGGATTGGGGCCAACGTCCTGACTTTC. Protein: CASSPGIGANVLTF. Combining the CDR3 with reference TRBV25-1 and TRBJ2-6 gives the whole variable domain EADIYQTPRYLVIGTGKKITLECSQTMGHDKMYWYQQDPGMELHLIHYSYGVNSTEKGDLSSESTVSRIRTEHFPLTLESARPSHTSQYLCASSPGIGANVLTFGAGSRLTVL.

This clonotype was observed many times. The chain uses TRBV28 and TRBJ2-7; no firm D call. Germline CDR1 is MDHEN and CDR2 is SYDVKM. V was cut by 5 bases and J by 0 bases, with 23 bases left in between. The CDR3 length is 18 residues. The CDR3 spells CASSGMTRNLHFSYEQYF. The CDR3 DNA follows: TGTGCCAGCAGTGGGATGACACGGAACCTCCACTTCTCCTACGAGCAGTACTTC.

About this clonotype itself: Mismatch with germline at one junction end may stem from a read error. The J gene is TRBJ1-5, the V gene TRBV7-7, with TRBD1 matching over 7 bases. The length of the CDR3 is 14 residues. CDR1 is SSHAT and CDR2 is FNYEAQ in the germline V gene (reference sequence). The CDR3 sequence: CASSLRQGDQPQHF. The CDR3 coding sequence is TGTGCTAGCAGCTTAAGACAGGGCGATCAGCCCCAGCATTTT. The full variable domain, with the rest looked up from reference TRBV7-7 and TRBJ1-5, is GAGVSQSPRYKVTKRGQDVTLRCDPISSHATLYWYQQALGQGPEFLTYFNYEAQPDKSGLPSDRFSAERPEGSISTLTIQRTEQRDSAMYRCASSLRQGDQPQHFGDGTRLSIL.

At least ten counts were recorded for this clonotype. The chain uses TRBV4-3 and TRBJ2-2, with 11 nucleotides matching TRBD2. The CDR3 consists of 19 residues. V gave up 0 bases and J gave up 6 bases; unmatched junction bases: 12. Germline V gene lookup returns CDR1 LGHNA and CDR2 YSLEER. CDR3 nucleotides: TGCGCCAGCAGCCAAGATCGACTAGCGGGAACCTTGGTTTCCGGGGAGCTGTTTTTT. Amino acids: CASSQDRLAGTLVSGELFF.

The chain carries TRBV20-1 and TRBJ2-7; D tentatively reads TRBD1 or TRBD2 (5 bases each). V gave up 2 bases and J gave up 7 bases, with 15 bases separating them. The CDR3 spans 13 residues. From germline, CDR1 is DFQATT and CDR2 SNEGSKA (reference sequence). The CDR3 protein is CSARLTGAWEQYF. DNA of the CDR3: TGCAGTGCTAGACTCACCGGGGCTTGGGAGCAGTACTTC.

This clonotype was counted many times. CDR3 bases: TGTGCCAGCAGCCAAGATCATTACGGCGAGCAGTACTTC. This translates into CASSQDHYGEQYF. The chain recombines TRBV4-2 with TRBJ2-7; D ambiguous. This CDR3 region has 13 residues. V lost 0 bases and J lost 6, with 9 bases in between. CDR1 and CDR2 from the germline V gene are LGHNA and YNFKEQ.

The chain employs TRBV4-1 and TRBJ2-1; D perhaps matches TRBD2 (6 bases). CDR1 MGHRA and CDR2 YSYEKL come from the germline V gene. The length of the CDR3 is 15 residues. V dropped 1 base and J dropped 6 bases, with 13 bases sitting between them. CDR3 sequence: CASSQGFAGINEQFF. Written as DNA, the CDR3 is TGCGCCAGCAGCCAAGGGTTCGCGGGAATCAATGAGCAGTTCTTC.

This clonotype was observed a few times. The J gene is TRBJ2-1, the V gene TRBV20-1; 7 bases fit TRBD1. V lost 3 bases and J lost 0; bases outside the gene matches: 5. The CDR3 runs 15 residues. Germline assignment: CDR1 DFQATT and CDR2 SNEGSKA (reference sequence). As DNA, the CDR3 is TGCAGTGCTAGGGGTCGGACAGGCTCCTACAATGAGCAGTTCTTC. Residues: CSARGRTGSYNEQFF.

CDR3 residues: CSASIADEQFF. The CDR3 DNA reads as TGCAGTGCTAGTATCGCGGATGAGCAGTTCTTC. The chain combines TRBV20-1 with TRBJ2-1; no firm D call. V lost 3 bases and J 8 bases, leaving 8 bases between the germline ends. The CDR3 spans 11 residues. In germline, CDR1 is DFQATT, CDR2 SNEGSKA (reference sequence).

The chain carries TRBV10-3 and TRBJ2-5, with TRBD2 identical over 11 bases. This CDR3 is built from 14 residues. The V segment lost 10 bases and the J segment 5 bases; nucleotides outside the gene matches: 9. Germline values: CDR1 ENHRY, CDR2 SYGVKD. The CDR3: CATTTSGTVETQYF. CDR3 bases: TGTGCCACGACGACTAGCGGGACAGTGGAGACCCAGTACTTC.

This clonotype appeared a few times. The V call is TRBV20-1, the J call TRBJ2-7; 7 bases map to TRBD2. The CDR3 contains 15 residues. Germline lookup yields CDR1 DFQATT and CDR2 SNEGSKA (reference sequence). The junction had 8 bases not matched to a gene; V was cut back by 0 bases and J by 3 bases. DNA of the CDR3: TGCAGTGCTAGAGAGGTTAGGACTAGACTCTACGAGCAGTACTTC. Encoded protein: CSAREVRTRLYEQYF.

At least ten counts were recorded for this clonotype. This sequence joins TRBV9 and TRBJ2-1; 8 positions match TRBD1. The germline gives CDR1 SGDLS, CDR2 YYNGEE. The CDR3 consists of 12 residues. V was pared by 3 bases and J by 8 bases, with 1 base of the junction left unmatched. CDR3 nucleotide sequence: TGTGCCAGCAGCGGGACAGGGTATGAGCAGTTCTTC. This translates into CASSGTGYEQFF.

The chain links TRBV4-1 to TRBJ2-2, with D perhaps matching TRBD2 (5 bases). The CDR3 extends over 13 amino acids. V dropped 1 base and J dropped 11 bases, with 11 bases sitting between them. CDR1 and CDR2 (germline): MGHRA, YSYEKL. As DNA, the CDR3 is TGCGCCAGCAGCCAAGCGGACTGGAGTGAGCTGTTTTTT. This sequence encodes CASSQADWSELFF.

This clonotype was observed at least ten times. The chain couples TRBV6-1 to TRBJ2-7, with 11 bases aligning to TRBD2. Unmatched junction bases numbered 8, after V lost 6 bases and J lost 4 bases. The CDR3 sequence is 15 residues long. Germline CDR1 and CDR2: MNHNS and SASEGT. CDR3 DNA sequence: TGTGCCAGCAGCCAACTAGCGGGAGAAGGGTACGAGCAGTACTTC. Its protein is CASSQLAGEGYEQYF.

This clonotype was found a few times. This chain connects TRBV7-9 to TRBJ2-5, with a weak D call TRBD2 (5 bases). The CDR3 runs to 13 residues. From germline, CDR1 is SEHNR and CDR2 FQNEAQ (reference sequence). V was clipped by 1 base and J by 5 bases, with 8 bases between them. The CDR3 loop is CASSLDWEETQYF. As DNA, the CDR3 is TGTGCCAGCAGCTTAGATTGGGAGGAGACCCAGTACTTC.

This clonotype was counted only a few times. The chain is built from TRBV5-1 and TRBJ1-4, with no clear D. This CDR3 is built from 14 residues. CDR1 is SGHRS, CDR2 YFSETQ, per germline. V was clipped by 2 bases and J by 0 bases, with 5 bases between them. The DNA of the CDR3 is TGCGCCAGCAGCTTCAGAACAACTAATGAAAAACTGTTTTTT. This codes for CASSFRTTNEKLFF.

A few counts support this clonotype. The chain couples TRBV4-3 to TRBJ2-1; D is unclear. Trimming took 4 bases from V and 6 from J, leaving 10 bases between them. The CDR3 has 13 amino acids. Germline V CDR1 and CDR2: LGHNA, YSLEER. The CDR3 is CASSPDRFNEQFF. The CDR3 region has the DNA TGCGCCAGCAGCCCGGACCGCTTCAATGAGCAGTTCTTC.

The V call is TRBV15, the J call TRBJ2-1, with 7 positions matching TRBD2. Germline V gives CDR1 LNHNV, CDR2 YYDKDF (reference sequence). The CDR3 sequence is 16 residues long. V was clipped by 4 bases and J by 0 bases; unmatched bases: 6. DNA for the CDR3: TGTGCCACCAGCACGAGCGGGGAGTTCTCCTACAATGAGCAGTTCTTC. This codes for CATSTSGEFSYNEQFF.

In its sample, this clonotype was seen a few times. J is TRBJ1-5 and V is TRBV20-1; 7 bases map to TRBD1. Trimming removed 3 bases from V and 7 bases from J; junction bases left unmatched: 6. This CDR3 is built from 13 residues. From germline, CDR1 is DFQATT and CDR2 SNEGSKA (reference sequence). CDR3 in amino acids: CSASQGEGQPQHF. In DNA form, the CDR3 reads TGCAGTGCTAGTCAGGGGGAGGGACAGCCCCAGCATTTT.

The chain employs TRBV12-3 or TRBV12-4 and TRBJ1-1; the D is unclear. CDR3 size: 15 residues. V was clipped by 3 bases and J by 1 base, with 12 bases between them. The CDR3 region has the DNA TGTGCCAGCAGTTTCCGGGAAGGGTGGAACACTGAAGCTTTCTTT. Translating it yields CASSFREGWNTEAFF.

This chain links TRBV5-4 with TRBJ2-7; 13 bases agree with TRBD2. J lost 5 bases, V lost 3 bases, and 14 bases had no gene match. Looked up from germline, CDR1 is SGHNT and CDR2 is YYREEE (reference sequence). The CDR3 extends over 18 amino acids. CDR3 bases: TGTGCCAGCAGCTCCGCCGGAGGTGGGACTAGCGGGATCCACGAGCAGTACTTC. Encoded protein: CASSSAGGGTSGIHEQYF.

Ten or more counts support this clonotype. This chain links TRBV6-2 or TRBV6-3 with TRBJ2-1; D may be TRBD1 (6 bases). In germline, CDR1 is MNHEY, CDR2 SVGEGT. V dropped 6 bases and J dropped 8 bases, with 11 bases sitting between them. This CDR3 spans 12 amino acids. CDR3 DNA: TGTGCCAGCAGGCAAACAGGGTATGAGCAGTTCTTC. Residues: CASRQTGYEQFF.